Following are 30 T cell receptor beta chains from one sample sequenced in a study. Tregs were sorted as CD4+CD25+CD127-/low cells. MiXCR, run by TCRdb on the 5' RACE reads, gives a single entry per CDR3 protein. The profile covers 200 to 250 distinct CDR3 sequences, with about 91% appearing a single time and approximately 9.9% taken by the ten largest. The sample comprised Tregs sorted from a lymph node. Receptor source: a female donor with breast cancer.

For this clonotype: A library prepared for alpha chains yielded this beta chain as an off-target read; its size is of little meaning. The rearrangement uses TRBV12-3 or TRBV12-4 and TRBJ1-2; 7 positions agree with TRBD1. Trimming took 4 bases from V and 2 from J; bases not matched to a gene: 7. There are 15 residues in the CDR3. The CDR3 is CASSSQPGGNYGYTF. CDR3 in DNA: TGTGCCAGCAGTTCTCAGCCAGGGGGAAACTATGGCTACACCTTC.

Points on this clonotype: This beta chain is an unintended read in a library built for alpha chains; its size means little. The chain has TRBV12-3 or TRBV12-4 and TRBJ1-2, with D perhaps matching TRBD1 (6 bases). With 3 bases removed from V and 4 bases from J, the gap between germline ends came to 9 bases. The CDR3 has 13 amino acids. CDR3 sequence: CASSFGGGYGYTF. In DNA form, the CDR3 reads TGTGCCAGCAGTTTTGGAGGGGGCTATGGCTACACCTTC.

Worth noting for this clonotype: A library prepared for alpha chains yielded this beta chain as an off-target read; its size is of little meaning. V gene TRBV12-3 or TRBV12-4 combines with J gene TRBJ1-2; the D gene is possibly TRBD1 (5 bases). The CDR3 has 14 residues. With 2 bases removed from V and 4 bases from J, the gap between germline ends came to 11 bases. CDR3 protein: CASSLSREVYGYTF. In DNA, the CDR3 is TGTGCCAGCAGTTTATCCAGGGAGGTCTATGGCTACACCTTC.

Remarks on this clonotype: This beta chain is a stray sequence in a library constructed for alpha chains; its clone size is not meaningful. The chain employs TRBV6-2 or TRBV6-3 and TRBJ1-1, with D possibly matching TRBD1 (6 bases). In germline, CDR1 is MNHEY, CDR2 SVGEGT. The CDR3 covers 17 residues. The ends were cut back, 0 bases at V and 5 bases at J, with 19 bases in the middle. CDR3 protein: CASSYSKREGGKTEAFF. The CDR3 DNA reads as TGTGCCAGCAGTTACTCGAAGCGGGAGGGGGGAAAAACTGAAGCTTTCTTT.

Points on this clonotype: This beta chain lies outside the target of a library built for alpha chains; its clone size means little. The chain carries TRBV12-3 or TRBV12-4 and TRBJ1-2; 9 nucleotides line up with TRBD1. The CDR3 is 14 amino acids. The V segment lost 2 bases and the J segment 5 bases; nucleotides outside the gene matches: 3. CDR3 protein: CASSLTDRGYGYTF. CDR3 bases: TGTGCCAGCAGTTTAACAGACAGGGGGTATGGCTACACCTTC.

On this clonotype: This beta chain turned up in a library designed for alpha chains; as an off-target read, its abundance says little. The CDR3, as DNA: TGTGCCAGCAGTCTCCGGGGGCCTGGCTATGGCTACACCTTC. It encodes CASSLRGPGYGYTF. The chain links TRBV12-3 or TRBV12-4 to TRBJ1-2, with a possible D match to TRBD1 (6 bases). The CDR3 runs to 14 residues. The V and J ends lost 5 bases and 4 bases respectively, with 14 bases between them.

Worth noting for this clonotype: This beta chain is off target for a library built for alpha chains, so its abundance means little. This chain links TRBV12-3 or TRBV12-4 with TRBJ1-2; unclear D gene. Trimming removed 1 base from V and 4 bases from J, with 4 bases in between. CDR3 length: 12 amino acids. The CDR3 nucleotides are TGTGCCAGCAGTTTAGGAATCTATGGCTACACCTTC. Translating it yields CASSLGIYGYTF.

Concerning this clonotype itself: The size of this beta chain means little, since it is a stray read in a library made for alpha chains. The chain uses TRBV2 and TRBJ2-1; D remains ambiguous. The CDR3 covers 15 residues. CDR1 SNHLY and CDR2 FYNNEI come from the germline V gene. Trimming stripped 1 base from V and 3 bases from J, with 10 bases between. CDR3 DNA: TGTGCCAGCAGTGAAGGACTCACGGACTACAATGAGCAGTTCTTC. Translating gives CASSEGLTDYNEQFF. The full variable domain, its missing parts supplied by reference TRBV2 and TRBJ2-1, is EPEVTQTPSHQVTQMGQEVILRCVPISNHLYFYWYRQILGQKVEFLVSFYNNEISEKSEIFDDQFSVERPDGSNFTLKIRSTKLEDSAMYFCASSEGLTDYNEQFFGPGTRLTVL.

As for this clonotype: This beta chain turned up in a library designed for alpha chains; as an off-target read, its abundance says little. The chain joins TRBV12-3 or TRBV12-4 to TRBJ1-2, with 7 bases aligning to TRBD1. The V gene end was trimmed by 6 bases and the J gene end by 3 bases; junction bases not matched to a gene: 13. The CDR3 has 16 amino acids. CDR3 residues: CASSLLWAGGDYGYTF. DNA of the CDR3: TGTGCCAGCAGCCTCTTGTGGGCAGGGGGGGACTATGGCTACACCTTC.

About this clonotype itself: This beta chain is a stray sequence in a library constructed for alpha chains; its clone size is not meaningful. V is TRBV12-3 or TRBV12-4 and J is TRBJ1-2, with TRBD1 as a possible D gene (6 bases). V gave up 10 bases and J gave up 6 bases, with 24 bases separating them. CDR3 length: 15 amino acids. DNA for the CDR3: TGTGCCACACATACCGCCCGCAGGGGTTTGGATGGCTACACCTTC. It yields the protein CATHTARRGLDGYTF.

As for this clonotype: Found in a library prepared for alpha chains, this beta chain is an off-target read, and its abundance has little meaning. The chain combines TRBV6-2 or TRBV6-3 with TRBJ1-1, with TRBD1 as a possible D gene (5 bases). There are 13 residues in the CDR3. Germline V gene lookup returns CDR1 MNHEY and CDR2 SVGEGT. Trimming removed 3 bases from V and 5 bases from J, with 10 bases in between. The CDR3 region is CASSYQGRTEAFF. CDR3 nucleotide sequence: TGTGCCAGCAGTTATCAGGGTCGGACTGAAGCTTTCTTT.

As regards this clonotype: Within a library made for alpha chains, this beta chain is off target, and its count is uninformative. J is TRBJ1-1 and V is TRBV11-1; 8 nucleotides match TRBD1. The CDR3 sequence is 14 residues long. From germline, CDR1 is SGHAT and CDR2 FQDESV (reference sequence). J gave up 5 bases and V 5 bases, and 7 bases lay outside the gene matches. CDR3 sequence reads: CASSTNRGRTEAFF. Written as DNA, the CDR3 is TGTGCCAGCAGCACCAACAGGGGGAGGACTGAAGCTTTCTTT.

With respect to this clonotype: This beta chain slipped into a library made for alpha chains as a stray read, so its size is not meaningful. The gene calls are TRBV12-3 or TRBV12-4 and TRBJ1-2, with 8 bases fitting TRBD1. V was pared by 5 bases and J by 4 bases, with 6 bases of the junction left unmatched. CDR3 length: 14 residues. The CDR3 reads CASSPWTGSYGYTF. In DNA, the CDR3 is TGTGCCAGCAGTCCCTGGACAGGGTCCTATGGCTACACCTTC.

Worth noting for this clonotype: Within a library made for alpha chains, this beta chain is off target, and its count is uninformative. The genes are TRBV12-3 or TRBV12-4 and TRBJ1-2; tentatively, D is TRBD1 (6 bases). The CDR3 covers 17 residues. V was pared by 8 bases and J by 4 bases, with 26 bases between. CDR3 protein: CASGREAQWARGYGYTF. For the CDR3, the DNA is TGTGCCAGCGGCCGAGAGGCTCAATGGGCCAGGGGCTATGGCTACACCTTC.

Turning to this clonotype: This beta chain is a stray read from a library made for alpha chains; its abundance is not meaningful. V gene TRBV12-3 or TRBV12-4 combines with J gene TRBJ1-2; D perhaps matches TRBD1 (6 bases). Trimming removed 7 bases from V and 1 base from J, with 16 bases in between. The CDR3 sequence is 15 residues long. The CDR3: CASTGHPPVNYGYTF. The CDR3 coding sequence is TGTGCCAGCACGGGACATCCGCCGGTTAACTATGGCTACACCTTC.

With respect to this clonotype: Little can be read into the size of this beta chain, an off-target read in a library designed for alpha chains. The rearrangement links TRBV2 to TRBJ1-4; a weak D match, TRBD1 (5 bases). V was cut by 6 bases and J by 7 bases, with 18 bases left in between. The CDR3 runs to 15 residues. Germline V gene sequence: CDR1 SNHLY, CDR2 FYNNEI. The chain's CDR3 is CASSDPRGVVEKLFF. In DNA, the CDR3 is TGTGCCAGCAGCGACCCCCGGGGGGTCGTTGAAAAACTGTTTTTT.

In regard to this clonotype: A library prepared for alpha chains yielded this beta chain as an off-target read; its size is of little meaning. The V and J genes are TRBV6-5 and TRBJ1-2; 9 nucleotides match TRBD1. V trimming: 2 bases; J trimming: 2 bases; junction bases outside the gene matches: 0. Per the germline V gene, CDR1 is MNHEY and CDR2 is SVGAGI. There are 14 residues in the CDR3. CDR3 sequence (DNA): TGTGCCAGCAGTTACGGGACAGGGAACTATGGCTACACCTTC. Translating it yields CASSYGTGNYGYTF.

On this clonotype: In a library made to pick up alpha chains, this beta chain is a stray read with a size that means little. The gene calls are TRBV7-2 and TRBJ2-5; D could derive from TRBD1 or TRBD2 (5 bases each). CDR1 and CDR2 (germline): SGHTA, FQGNSA. The CDR3 is 14 amino acids. The germline V and J ends were trimmed by 4 bases and 5 bases, with 14 bases remaining between them. The CDR3 nucleotides read TGTGCCAGCAGCTCCCCTCGGGGCCGTGAGACCCAGTACTTC. It translates to CASSSPRGRETQYF.

As for this clonotype: This beta chain represents an off-target read in a library built for alpha chains; its size is of limited meaning. This rearrangement joins TRBV7-9 to TRBJ2-3, with 9 bases lining up with TRBD2. The CDR3 contains 16 residues. The junction had 6 bases not matched to a gene; V was cut back by 2 bases and J by 3 bases. Germline lookup yields CDR1 SEHNR and CDR2 FQNEAQ (reference sequence). The DNA of the CDR3 is TGTGCCAGCAGCTTACTGCTAGCGGGAACTACAGATACGCAGTATTTT. The encoded protein is CASSLLLAGTTDTQYF. The complete variable domain, with remaining parts taken from reference TRBV7-9 and TRBJ2-3, reads DTGVSQNPRHKITKRGQNVTFRCDPISEHNRLYWYRQTLGQGPEFLTYFQNEAQLEKSRLLSDRFSAERPKGSFSTLEIQRTEQGDSAMYLCASSLLLAGTTDTQYFGPGTRLTVL.

Note on this clonotype: This beta chain turned up in a library designed for alpha chains; as an off-target read, its abundance says little. The chain carries TRBV4-1 and TRBJ1-2; tentatively, D is TRBD1 (5 bases). CDR1 is MGHRA and CDR2 is YSYEKL in the germline V gene. The CDR3 extends over 17 amino acids. With 0 bases removed from V and 4 bases from J, the gap between germline ends came to 18 bases. The CDR3 DNA is TGCGCCAGCAGCCAAGAGATTCCCAGGGTTAATTTCTATGGCTACACCTTC. This sequence encodes CASSQEIPRVNFYGYTF.

Comment on this clonotype: This beta chain is a stray sequence in a library constructed for alpha chains; its clone size is not meaningful. V and J are TRBV12-3 or TRBV12-4 and TRBJ1-2; a weak D match, TRBD1 (5 bases). This CDR3 is 15 amino acids long. With 2 bases removed from V and 4 bases from J, the gap between germline ends came to 14 bases. The CDR3 loop reads CASSLSRRTLYGYTF. CDR3 in DNA: TGTGCCAGCAGTTTATCGCGTAGGACACTCTATGGCTACACCTTC.

Points on this clonotype: Found in a library prepared for alpha chains, this beta chain is an off-target read, and its abundance has little meaning. V is TRBV19 and J is TRBJ1-5; D ambiguous. V was trimmed by 6 bases and J by 6 bases, leaving 18 bases between them. This CDR3 is built from 15 residues. The germline V gene has CDR1 LNHDA and CDR2 SQIVND (reference sequence). The CDR3 DNA follows: TGTGCCAGTAGAGGGCTTATGGAGTCAGGTCAGCCCCAGCATTTT. Amino acid sequence: CASRGLMESGQPQHF.

As regards this clonotype: Little can be read into the size of this beta chain, an off-target read in a library designed for alpha chains. CDR3 DNA: TGTGCCAGCACCCCGGGGCGGGGAATGGTGGTCGTCGGGGAGCTGTTTTTT. It yields the protein CASTPGRGMVVVGELFF. J is TRBJ2-2 and V is TRBV6-5; weak D call: TRBD2 (6 bases). The germline V gene encodes CDR1 MNHEY and CDR2 SVGAGI. The CDR3 contains 17 residues. V lost 7 bases and J lost 7, with 25 bases in between.

Comments on this clonotype: This beta chain lies outside the target of a library built for alpha chains; its clone size means little. The gene calls are TRBV12-3 or TRBV12-4 and TRBJ1-2; 8 bases match TRBD1. J gave up 5 bases and V 5 bases, and 4 bases lay outside the gene matches. The CDR3 is 13 residues long. CDR3 sequence (DNA): TGTGCCAGCAGTAGGACAGGGAGTTATGGCTACACCTTC. This gives the protein CASSRTGSYGYTF.

Regarding this clonotype: Found in a library prepared for alpha chains, this beta chain is an off-target read, and its abundance has little meaning. This chain joins TRBV12-3 or TRBV12-4 and TRBJ1-2; D may be TRBD1 (6 bases). There are 15 residues in the CDR3. Deletions cut 2 bases from V and 8 bases from J, with 18 bases between. In DNA, the CDR3 is TGTGCCAGCAGTTTAATGGACAGTCCCACCATCGGCTACACCTTC. This translates into CASSLMDSPTIGYTF.

This clonotype was observed a handful of times. A library prepared for alpha chains yielded this beta chain as an off-target read; its size is of little meaning. The chain employs TRBV12-3 or TRBV12-4 and TRBJ1-2, with D hard to call. Trimming took 3 bases from V and 8 from J, leaving 13 bases between them. The CDR3 is 13 residues long. The CDR3 loop is CASSFPDALGYTF. For the CDR3, the DNA is TGTGCCAGCAGTTTTCCGGATGCCCTAGGCTACACCTTC.

Concerning this clonotype: For a library built for alpha chains, this beta chain is a stray read; little rests on its size. V and J are TRBV24-1 and TRBJ2-3; D remains ambiguous. CDR3 size: 13 residues. V dropped 4 bases and J dropped 5 bases, with 9 bases sitting between them. Looked up from germline, CDR1 is KGHDR and CDR2 is SFDVKD. CDR3 bases: TGTGCCACCAGTGAGCCTGGGGTAGATACGCAGTATTTT. Protein sequence: CATSEPGVDTQYF.

This clonotype was recorded once. Within a library made for alpha chains, this beta chain is off target, and its count is uninformative. This chain uses TRBV12-3 or TRBV12-4 with TRBJ1-2, with D possibly matching TRBD1 (5 bases). The CDR3 runs to 13 residues. V lost 5 bases, J lost 6 bases, and 13 bases lay in between. Here the CDR3 reads CASSPGLGDGYTF. CDR3 DNA sequence: TGTGCCAGCAGTCCAGGGTTGGGCGATGGCTACACCTTC.

Details on this clonotype: Little can be read into the size of this beta chain, an off-target read in a library designed for alpha chains. V gene TRBV12-3 or TRBV12-4 combines with J gene TRBJ1-2; a weak D match, TRBD1 (5 bases). V lost 7 bases and J lost 7, with 19 bases in between. The CDR3 contains 14 residues. CDR3 DNA sequence: TGTGCCAGCACCCGCGGCTGGGGCGAGAGTGGCTACACCTTC. This sequence encodes CASTRGWGESGYTF.

Worth noting for this clonotype: The library was prepared for alpha chains; this beta chain is a stray read, so its frequency means little. The V call is TRBV11-2, the J call TRBJ1-4; no clear D. V was clipped by 2 bases and J by 8 bases, with 12 bases between them. Looked up from germline, CDR1 is SGHAT and CDR2 is FQNNGV. The CDR3 has 14 residues. CDR3: CASSLTTFGEKLFF. For the CDR3, the DNA is TGTGCCAGCAGCTTAACGACGTTCGGGGAAAAACTGTTTTTT.